Listed below are T cell receptor beta chains from one sample, sequenced in a study of CXCR3-negative and CXCR3-positive naive CD8 T cells. TCRdb re-analyzed the 5' RACE reads; it lists each CDR3 protein once, without DNA. This table lists around 81,000 distinct CDR3 sequences. Sequencing input: naive CXCR3- CD8+ T cells from blood. These receptor sequences come from a human donor in good health. Some clones in this sample may be carry-over from other donors' samples. Each CDR3 is given with its conserved first and last residue.

V gene	J gene	CDR3 length	CDR3 protein
TRBV10-3	TRBJ2-5	14	CAISDPTGVASQYF
TRBV28	TRBJ1-1	15	CASSPHPGVGTEAFF
TRBV10-3	TRBJ2-2	14	CAASGRVDTGELFF
TRBV27	TRBJ2-7	11	CASGQGDEQYF
TRBV4-3	TRBJ2-7	16	CASSQEVGGASYEQYF
TRBV28	TRBJ2-7	11	CASSLVDEQYF
TRBV4-3	TRBJ2-6	19	CASSRAGGNPSSGANVLTF
TRBV7-8	TRBJ2-1	14	CASSLVSLNNEQFF
TRBV20-1	TRBJ2-7	13	CSARTSGTYEQYF
TRBV29-1	TRBJ1-2	11	CSVESLWGYTF
TRBV20-1	TRBJ2-3	13	CSDRTRRGDTQYF
TRBV28	TRBJ1-3	17	CASSFRGGLSSGNTIYF
TRBV2	TRBJ2-1	15	CASRATSGGIHEQFF
TRBV7-3	TRBJ1-1	16	CASTLGIIGANTEAFF
TRBV4-3	TRBJ2-7	14	CASSQDAEAYEQYF
TRBV3-1	TRBJ2-7	17	CASSQDIGDRESYEQYF
TRBV7-6	TRBJ2-5	13	CASSFGNQETQYF
TRBV11-2	TRBJ2-3	12	CASRSDMGTQYF
TRBV11-2	TRBJ2-7	17	CASSLRLPDKEPYEQYF
TRBV15	TRBJ1-4	15	CATSRDQGMDEKLFF
TRBV28	TRBJ1-5	16	CASSLVPQESNQPQHF
TRBV5-1	TRBJ2-2	18	CASSFLGVPPTNTGELFF
TRBV5-1	TRBJ2-1	14	CASSTYFGGYEQFF
TRBV11-2	TRBJ2-4	13	CASSPDPRNIQYF